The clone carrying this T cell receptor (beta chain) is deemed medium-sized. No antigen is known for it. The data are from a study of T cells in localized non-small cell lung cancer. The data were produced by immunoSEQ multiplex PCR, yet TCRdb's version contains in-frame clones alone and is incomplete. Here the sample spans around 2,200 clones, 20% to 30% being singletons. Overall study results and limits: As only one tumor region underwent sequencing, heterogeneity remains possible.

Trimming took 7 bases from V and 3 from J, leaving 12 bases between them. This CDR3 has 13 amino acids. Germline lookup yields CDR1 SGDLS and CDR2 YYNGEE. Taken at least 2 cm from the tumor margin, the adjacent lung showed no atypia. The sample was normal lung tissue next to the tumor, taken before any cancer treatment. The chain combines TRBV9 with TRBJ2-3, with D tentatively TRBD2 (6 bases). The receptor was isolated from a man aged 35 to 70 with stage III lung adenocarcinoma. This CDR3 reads CASARERTDTQYF. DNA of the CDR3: TGTGCCAGCGCCCGGGAGCGGACAGATACGCAGTATTTT.